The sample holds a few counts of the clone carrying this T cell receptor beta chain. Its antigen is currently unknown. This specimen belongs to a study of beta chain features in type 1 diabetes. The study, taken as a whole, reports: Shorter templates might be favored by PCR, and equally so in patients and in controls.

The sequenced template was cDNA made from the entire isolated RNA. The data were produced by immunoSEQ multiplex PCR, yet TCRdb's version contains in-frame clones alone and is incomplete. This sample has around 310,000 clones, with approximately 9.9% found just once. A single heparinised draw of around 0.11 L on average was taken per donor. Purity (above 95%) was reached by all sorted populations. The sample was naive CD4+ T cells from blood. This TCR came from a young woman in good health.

The CDR3 here is CASRDPDRSYEQYF. As DNA, the CDR3 is TGTGCCAGCAGGGACCCGGACAGGTCCTACGAGCAGTACTTC. The chain couples TRBV27 to TRBJ2-7; 7 bases align to TRBD1. Germline V gene data show CDR1 as MNHEY and CDR2 as SMNVEV (reference sequence). Trimming took 6 bases from V and 1 from J; bases not matched to a gene: 6. The CDR3 consists of 14 residues.